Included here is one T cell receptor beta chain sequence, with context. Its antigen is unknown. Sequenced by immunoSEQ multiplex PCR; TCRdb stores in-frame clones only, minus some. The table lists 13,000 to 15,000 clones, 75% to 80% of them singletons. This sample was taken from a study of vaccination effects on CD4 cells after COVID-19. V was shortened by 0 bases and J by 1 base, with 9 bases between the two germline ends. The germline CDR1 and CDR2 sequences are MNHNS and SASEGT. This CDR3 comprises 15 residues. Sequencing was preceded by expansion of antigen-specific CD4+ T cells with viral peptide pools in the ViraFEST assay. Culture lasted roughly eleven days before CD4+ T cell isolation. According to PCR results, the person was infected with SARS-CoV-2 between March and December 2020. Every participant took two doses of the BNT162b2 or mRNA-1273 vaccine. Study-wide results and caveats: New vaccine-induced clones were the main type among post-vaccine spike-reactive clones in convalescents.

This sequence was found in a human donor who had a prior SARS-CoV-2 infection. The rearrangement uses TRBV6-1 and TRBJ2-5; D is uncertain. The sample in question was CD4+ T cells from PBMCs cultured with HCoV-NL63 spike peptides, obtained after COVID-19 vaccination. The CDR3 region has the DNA TGTGCCAGCAGTGAAGCTCGGGTTCGCCAAGAGACCCAGTACTTC. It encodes CASSEARVRQETQYF.